This T cell receptor beta chain was sequenced in a study of T cell changes during pregnancy in multiple sclerosis (dated 2019 in TCRdb). With regard to the full study: The study looked at changes in the T cell repertoire across pregnancy in women with multiple sclerosis.

With respect to this clone: Its antigen is currently not known. No clone much larger than this one lies a single base away; base qualities are absent.

The germline V gene gives CDR1 as MGHRA and CDR2 as YSYEKL. Inclusive of the bounding cysteine and phenylalanine, the CDR3 is 15 residues long. Of the read, only the CDR3 DNA is kept; its 45 bases are in frame from base 1. Trimming accounts for 0 bases at V and 3 bases at J, while the number of junction bases matched to no gene is 2. To prepare the library, the immunoSEQ multiplex PCR assay was applied. This immuneACCESS table, as held by TCRdb, lists in-frame sequences with V and J called but not all clones. Of the missing ones, under half trace to an unresolved V gene in checked studies; the others have no known cause. The sample table holds fewer than 35,000 clones, of which approximately 91% were seen once. The ten largest clones add up to 2.8% of the sample.

The starting material was CD4+ T cells from peripheral blood mononuclear cells, obtained in the third trimester of pregnancy. The receptor chain draws on TRBV4-1 and TRBJ2-1; TRBD2 agrees with 7 junctional bases. This clonotype originated in a female donor in good health, enrolled as a control in a pregnancy study. CDR3 protein: CASSQELASYNEQFF. The nucleotides are TGCGCCAGCAGCCAAGAACTAGCGAGCTACAATGAGCAGTTCTTC.